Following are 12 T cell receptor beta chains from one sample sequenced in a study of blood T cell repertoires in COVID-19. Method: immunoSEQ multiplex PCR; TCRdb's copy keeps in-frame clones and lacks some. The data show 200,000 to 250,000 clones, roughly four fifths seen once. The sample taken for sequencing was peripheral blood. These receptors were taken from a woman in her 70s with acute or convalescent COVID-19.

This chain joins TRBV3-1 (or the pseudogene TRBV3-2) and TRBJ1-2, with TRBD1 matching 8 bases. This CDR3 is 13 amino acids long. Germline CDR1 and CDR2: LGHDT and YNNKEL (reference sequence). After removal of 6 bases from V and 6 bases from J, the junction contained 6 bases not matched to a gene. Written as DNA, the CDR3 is TGTGCCAGCAGACGTGGGACAGGCCATGGCTACACCTTC. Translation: CASRRGTGHGYTF.

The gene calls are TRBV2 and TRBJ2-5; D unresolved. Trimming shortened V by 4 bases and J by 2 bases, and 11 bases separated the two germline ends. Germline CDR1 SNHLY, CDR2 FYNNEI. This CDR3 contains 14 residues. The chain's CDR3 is CASSVGHVQETQYF. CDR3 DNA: TGTGCCAGCAGTGTGGGCCACGTACAAGAGACCCAGTACTTC.

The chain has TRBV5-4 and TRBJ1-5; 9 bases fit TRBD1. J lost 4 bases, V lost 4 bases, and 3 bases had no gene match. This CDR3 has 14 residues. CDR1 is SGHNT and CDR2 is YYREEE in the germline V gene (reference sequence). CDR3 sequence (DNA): TGTGCCAGCAGCAGACAGGGGGTAAATCAGCCCCAGCATTTT. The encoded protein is CASSRQGVNQPQHF.

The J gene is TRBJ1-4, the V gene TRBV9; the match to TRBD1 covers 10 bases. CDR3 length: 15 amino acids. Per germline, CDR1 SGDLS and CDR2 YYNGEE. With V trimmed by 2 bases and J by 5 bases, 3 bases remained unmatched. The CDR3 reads CASSVSGQGNEKLFF. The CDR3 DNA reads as TGTGCCAGCAGCGTCTCGGGACAGGGGAATGAAAAACTGTTTTTT.

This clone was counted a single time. CDR3 region: CASSRRTGSFATNEKLFF. CDR3 coding DNA: TGTGCCAGCAGTCGAAGGACAGGTTCTTTTGCAACTAATGAAAAACTGTTTTTT. This chain uses TRBV6-6 with TRBJ1-4; 7 bases are shared with TRBD1. The CDR3 loop spans 18 amino acids. V dropped 5 bases and J dropped 0; count of bases not matched to a gene: 12. The germline V gene has CDR1 MNHNY and CDR2 SVGAGI (reference sequence).

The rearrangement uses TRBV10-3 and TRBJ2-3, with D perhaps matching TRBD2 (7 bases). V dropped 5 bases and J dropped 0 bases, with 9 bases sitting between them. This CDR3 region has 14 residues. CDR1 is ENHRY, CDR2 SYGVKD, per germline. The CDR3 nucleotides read TGTGCCATCAGTAGGGGGGGGAGCACAGATACGCAGTATTTT. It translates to CAISRGGSTDTQYF.

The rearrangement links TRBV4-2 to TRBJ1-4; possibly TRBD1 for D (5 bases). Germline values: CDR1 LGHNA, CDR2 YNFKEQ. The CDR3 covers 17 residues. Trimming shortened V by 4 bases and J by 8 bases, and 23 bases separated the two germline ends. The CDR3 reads CASSPYGRGAEEEKLFF. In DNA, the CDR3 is TGTGCCAGCAGCCCTTATGGGAGGGGCGCGGAGGAGGAAAAACTGTTTTTT.

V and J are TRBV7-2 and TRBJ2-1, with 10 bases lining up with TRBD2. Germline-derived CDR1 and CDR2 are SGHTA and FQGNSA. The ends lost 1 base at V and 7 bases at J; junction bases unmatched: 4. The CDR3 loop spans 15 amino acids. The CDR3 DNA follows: TGTGCCAGCAGCTTAGTAGCGGGGGGCTGGAATGAGCAGTTCTTC. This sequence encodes CASSLVAGGWNEQFF.

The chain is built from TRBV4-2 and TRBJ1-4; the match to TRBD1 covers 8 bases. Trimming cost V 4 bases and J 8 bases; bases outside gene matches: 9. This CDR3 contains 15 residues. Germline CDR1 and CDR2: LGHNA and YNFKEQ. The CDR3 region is CASSRQTGDAEKLFF. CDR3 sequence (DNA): TGTGCCAGCAGCCGACAGACAGGGGACGCCGAAAAACTGTTTTTT.

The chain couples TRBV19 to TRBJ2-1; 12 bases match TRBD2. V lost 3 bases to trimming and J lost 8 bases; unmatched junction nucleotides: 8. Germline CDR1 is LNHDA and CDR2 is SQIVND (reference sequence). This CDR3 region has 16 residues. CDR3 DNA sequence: TGTGCCAGTAGTATCCTAGCGGGGGGGCAAGGGCATGAGCAGTTCTTC. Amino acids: CASSILAGGQGHEQFF. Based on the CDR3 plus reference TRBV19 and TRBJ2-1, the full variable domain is DGGITQSPKYLFRKEGQNVTLSCEQNLNHDAMYWYRQDPGQGLRLIYYSQIVNDFQKGDIAEGYSVSREKKESFPLTVTSAQKNPTAFYLCASSILAGGQGHEQFFGPGTRLTVL.

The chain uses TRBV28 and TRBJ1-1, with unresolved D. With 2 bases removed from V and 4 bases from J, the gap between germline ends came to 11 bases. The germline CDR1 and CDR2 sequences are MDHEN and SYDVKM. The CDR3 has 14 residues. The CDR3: CASSLGQDGTEAFF. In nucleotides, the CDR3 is TGTGCCAGCAGTTTAGGCCAGGATGGCACTGAAGCTTTCTTT.

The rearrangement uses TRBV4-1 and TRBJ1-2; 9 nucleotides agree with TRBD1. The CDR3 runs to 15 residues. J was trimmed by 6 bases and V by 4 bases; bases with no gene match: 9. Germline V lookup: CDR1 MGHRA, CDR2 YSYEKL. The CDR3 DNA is TGCGCCAGCAGCCGCGGACAGGGGATGAAGGATGGCTACACCTTC. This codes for CASSRGQGMKDGYTF.